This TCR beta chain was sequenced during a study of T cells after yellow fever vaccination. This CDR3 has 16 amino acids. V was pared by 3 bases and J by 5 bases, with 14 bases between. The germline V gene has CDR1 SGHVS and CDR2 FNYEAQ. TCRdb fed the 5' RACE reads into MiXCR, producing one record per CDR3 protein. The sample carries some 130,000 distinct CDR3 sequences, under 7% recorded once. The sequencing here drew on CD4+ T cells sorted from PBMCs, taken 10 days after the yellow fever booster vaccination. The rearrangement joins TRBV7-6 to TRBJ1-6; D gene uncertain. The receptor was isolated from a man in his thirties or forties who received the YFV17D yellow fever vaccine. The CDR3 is CASSLAEITNNSPLHF. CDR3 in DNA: TGTGCCAGCAGCTTGGCAGAAATAACAAATAATTCACCCCTCCACTTT.